Here is one TCR beta chain with its context. Its specificity is unknown. Clones were read by immunoSEQ multiplex PCR, and TCRdb kept only the in-frame ones, dropping some. The data contain roughly 150,000 clones, about 89% of them seen just once; the ten biggest clones take up approximately 9.1%. The data originate from a study of T cell responses to AZD1222 COVID-19 vaccine. Study outcomes and limitations: Donors were largely white British and mainly female; clonal diversity was possibly underestimated. The study reported that nearly half of spike-specific TCRs target unmutated variant regions. Without day 14 samples, only post-peak T cell repertoires were studied.

Per the germline V gene, CDR1 is SGHTA and CDR2 is FQGNSA. V lost 0 bases and J lost 1; bases outside the gene matches: 7. The CDR3 runs 17 residues. Sequenced here: peripheral blood, sampled 28 days after the second AZD1222 dose. The V and J genes are TRBV7-2 and TRBJ2-5; 8 bases are a match to TRBD1. The TCR was taken from an adult who received the AZD1222 COVID-19 vaccine. The CDR3 loop is CASSLARAGGSQETQYF. The CDR3, as DNA: TGTGCCAGCAGCTTAGCGCGGGCAGGGGGCTCCCAAGAGACCCAGTACTTC.